This entry lists 16 T cell receptor beta chains sequenced from one sample in a study of cytomegalovirus exposure and HLA in healthy donors. The PCR contained 60 Vbeta and 13 Jbeta primers. Some clones are missing from TCRdb's copy, which holds only in-frame ones; the method was immunoSEQ multiplex PCR. There are about 230,000 clones in the sample; about 80% occur only once, and roughly 2.5% lies in the top ten. Input material: PBMCs. The receptors were sampled from a woman aged 55-70 years in good health and CMV-seropositive.

The V and J genes are TRBV6-1 and TRBJ2-7, with no clear D. CDR1 MNHNS and CDR2 SASEGT come from the germline V gene. V gave up 7 bases and J gave up 1 base, with 14 bases separating them. There are 14 residues in the CDR3. In nucleotides, the CDR3 is TGTGCCAGCACCCCTGGGCACACTTCCTACGAGCAGTACTTC. Translation: CASTPGHTSYEQYF.

This clone was observed a handful of times. The chain uses TRBV5-6 and TRBJ1-6, with 9 bases fitting TRBD1. The CDR3 has 17 amino acids. The germline V gene has CDR1 SGHDT and CDR2 YYEEEE. Trimming at V came to 1 base and at J to 9 bases, leaving 11 bases not matched to a gene. Here the CDR3 reads CASSLNTGTGSRSPLHF. CDR3 in DNA: TGTGCCAGCAGCTTGAATACCGGGACAGGGAGTCGTTCACCCCTCCACTTT.

The chain employs TRBV27 and TRBJ2-5; 9 bases are shared with TRBD1. With V trimmed by 3 bases and J by 5 bases, 7 bases remained unmatched. The CDR3 length is 15 residues. Germline V gene lookup returns CDR1 MNHEY and CDR2 SMNVEV (reference sequence). In DNA, the CDR3 is TGTGCCAGCAGTTTGGGACAGGGCTTGAGGGAGACCCAGTACTTC. Translating it yields CASSLGQGLRETQYF.

This clone turned up a few times. This chain joins TRBV6-1 and TRBJ1-6, with no clear D. This CDR3 has 14 residues. V was shortened by 6 bases and J by 7 bases, with 13 bases between the two germline ends. Germline V gene sequence: CDR1 MNHNS, CDR2 SASEGT. CDR3 sequence reads: CASSLGPGNSPLHF. CDR3 sequence (DNA): TGTGCCAGCAGCCTCGGACCGGGGAATTCACCCCTCCACTTT.

This clone was counted a single time. This sequence joins TRBV7-9 and TRBJ1-2; D unclear. The CDR3 contains 14 residues. Trimming removed 1 base at V and 4 bases at J, with 10 bases between. The V gene's germline CDR1 is SEHNR and CDR2 FQNEAQ (reference sequence). The CDR3 sequence: CASSLGAVGYGYTF. In nucleotides, the CDR3 is TGTGCCAGCAGCTTAGGGGCCGTGGGCTATGGCTACACCTTC. Full variable domain (remainder filled in from reference TRBV7-9 and TRBJ1-2): DTGVSQNPRHKITKRGQNVTFRCDPISEHNRLYWYRQTLGQGPEFLTYFQNEAQLEKSRLLSDRFSAERPKGSFSTLEIQRTEQGDSAMYLCASSLGAVGYGYTFGSGTRLTVV.

This chain joins TRBV6-4 and TRBJ1-4, with TRBD1 as a possible D gene (6 bases). V was trimmed by 3 bases and J by 8 bases, leaving 10 bases between them. The CDR3 extends over 13 amino acids. Looked up from germline, CDR1 is MRHNA and CDR2 is SNTAGT. Here the CDR3 reads CASSEAQGEKLFF. In DNA, the CDR3 is TGTGCCAGCAGTGAGGCGCAGGGGGAAAAACTGTTTTTT.

The rearrangement joins TRBV7-2 to TRBJ2-1, with TRBD2 matching 10 bases. V shed 4 bases, J shed 8 bases, and the junction held 20 bases outside the gene matches. Germline lookup yields CDR1 SGHTA and CDR2 FQGNSA. This CDR3 spans 19 amino acids. CDR3 nucleotides: TGTGCCAGCAGCTCCTGGATCAGTAGCGGGAGGCCTAGGTTAGATGAGCAGTTCTTC. The encoded protein is CASSSWISSGRPRLDEQFF.

The J gene is TRBJ1-2, the V gene TRBV2, with TRBD1 matching 9 bases. The CDR3 length is 15 residues. Per the germline V gene, CDR1 is SNHLY and CDR2 is FYNNEI. V trimming: 4 bases; J trimming: 5 bases; junction bases outside the gene matches: 8. The CDR3 reads CASSGTGALLYGYTF. The CDR3 bases are TGTGCCAGCAGTGGGACAGGGGCCCTCTTATATGGCTACACCTTC.

The chain uses TRBV18 and TRBJ1-2; D is possibly TRBD1 (5 bases). Trimming stripped 3 bases from V and 4 bases from J, with 15 bases between. Per germline, CDR1 KGHSH and CDR2 LQKENI. This CDR3 has 15 residues. As DNA, the CDR3 is TGTGCCAGCTCACCTCAATCCGGGGACTTCTATGGCTACACCTTC. Its protein product is CASSPQSGDFYGYTF.

This chain joins TRBV5-1 and TRBJ1-1; D uncertain. Trimming removed 3 bases at V and 6 bases at J, with 15 bases between. The CDR3 spans 14 residues. The germline CDR1 and CDR2 sequences are SGHRS and YFSETQ. CDR3 coding DNA: TGCGCCAGCAGCTCCGCCTCGGGTTACGCTGAAGCTTTCTTT. It is translated as CASSSASGYAEAFF.

The chain uses TRBV11-2 and TRBJ1-2; 9 bases agree with TRBD1. This CDR3 has 15 amino acids. Germline assignment: CDR1 SGHAT and CDR2 FQNNGV. V lost 6 bases and J lost 8; bases outside the gene matches: 13. The CDR3, as DNA: TGTGCCAGCAGAACTGGGGACAGGGATGGATGGGGCTACACCTTC. Translation gives CASRTGDRDGWGYTF.

The genes are TRBV6-5 and TRBJ2-7; D perhaps matches TRBD1 (6 bases). This CDR3 has 16 amino acids. The germline CDR1 and CDR2 sequences are MNHEY and SVGAGI. Trimming took 2 bases from V and 3 from J, leaving 17 bases between them. DNA for the CDR3: TGTGCCAGCAGTTACCAAGTCCCAGGGGCGGGCTACGAGCAGTACTTC. Its translation: CASSYQVPGAGYEQYF.

The CDR3 DNA reads TGTGCCAGCAAGAATGGGAGGGAGCAGTACTTC. Protein: CASKNGREQYF. The rearrangement joins TRBV6-1 to TRBJ2-5, with 7 bases that match TRBD2. Germline V lookup: CDR1 MNHNS, CDR2 SASEGT. This CDR3 is built from 11 residues. The J segment lost 11 bases and the V segment lost 7 bases, leaving 7 bases of the junction unmatched.

The chain couples TRBV6-6 to TRBJ2-1; weak D call: TRBD1 (6 bases). Germline V gene sequence: CDR1 MNHNY, CDR2 SVGAGI (reference sequence). V gave up 4 bases and J gave up 7 bases, with 17 bases separating them. The CDR3 is made up of 15 amino acids. The CDR3 DNA reads TGTGCCAGCAGTTTCCCGGGACATCGGCAGAATGAGCAGTTCTTC. This encodes CASSFPGHRQNEQFF.

This chain uses TRBV29-1 with TRBJ2-7, with 8 bases identical to TRBD1. CDR3 length: 13 amino acids. CDR1 is SQVTM, CDR2 ANQGSEA, per germline. Trimming at V came to 7 bases and at J to 7 bases, leaving 12 bases not matched to a gene. Written as DNA, the CDR3 is TGCAGCGGCGGAGGGACAGGCGGCAAAGAGCAGTACTTC. Translating gives CSGGGTGGKEQYF.

V and J are TRBV10-3 and TRBJ2-5; weak D call: TRBD1 (5 bases). Trimming stripped 3 bases from V and 5 bases from J, with 16 bases between. Germline lookup yields CDR1 ENHRY and CDR2 SYGVKD. The CDR3 spans 15 residues. The CDR3 sequence is CAISDPARVRETQYF. CDR3 sequence (DNA): TGTGCCATCAGTGACCCAGCCAGGGTACGGGAGACCCAGTACTTC.